This T cell receptor (beta chain) was retrieved from a study of prognosis after radiotherapy for stage I lung cancer. This clonotype was found many times. Amplification of TCR beta CDR3 from genomic DNA used two-round multiplex PCR. Amplification during the initial PCR round employed primers specific to each TRBV and TRBJ gene. TCRdb fed the multiplex PCR reads into MiXCR, producing one record per CDR3 protein. This sample has more than 11,000 distinct CDR3 sequences, with roughly 49% found just once. Per germline, CDR1 MNHNS and CDR2 SASEGT. V shed 7 bases and J shed 7 bases, with 14 bases lying between them. The CDR3 has 12 amino acids.

This sequence was found in a donor aged 50 or older with non-small cell lung cancer. Here the sequenced sample was PBMCs, taken before or after stereotactic body radiation therapy (not recorded which). The V gene is TRBV6-1, the J gene TRBJ2-7; D remains unclear. CDR3 sequence (DNA): TGTGCCAGCAAGTCCCCAACTAAAGAGCAGTACTTC. It yields the protein CASKSPTKEQYF.